The clone carrying this TCR beta chain is medium-sized by share. This sample also contains other DNA sequences that code for the same CDR3. Under the authors' procedure: Nucleated cell counts were estimated from reference gene primer amplification. Sequencing was performed with immunoSEQ multiplex PCR; in TCRdb, only in-frame clones are kept and a portion is missing. That table furnishes V, J and clone size, whereas the DNA furnished D and trimming. The profile covers about 75,000 clones, with approximately 80% appearing a single time and about 22% taken by the ten largest. The data were taken from a study of blood T cell repertoires in COVID-19. In the study overall: There were acute and convalescent COVID-19 samples, and they came from the United States, Italy and Spain. In each case, the material was cDNA or gDNA derived from T cells, B-cell-depleted T cells, or PBMCs.

The origin of this receptor is a woman in her fifties or sixties with acute or convalescent COVID-19. The material sequenced was peripheral blood.

In DNA, the CDR3 is TGTGCCAGCAGTTTAGCGCACGGAGAGACCCAGTACTTC. Protein: CASSLAHGETQYF. The chain uses TRBV12-3 or TRBV12-4 and TRBJ2-5; unclear D gene. This CDR3 spans 13 amino acids. The V end lost 0 bases, the J end lost 4 bases, and 6 bases lay between the germline ends.